This TCR beta chain was recorded in a study of beta chain features in type 1 diabetes. The wider study: Researchers looked at roughly 100,000,000 sorted cells across all samples.

V lost 1 base, J lost 6 bases, and 3 bases stayed unmatched. The germline gives CDR1 LNHNV, CDR2 YYDKDF (reference sequence). The CDR3 totals 16 residues. It was one heparinised blood draw, averaging about 116 mL, that each donor gave. Isolated RNA was reverse transcribed in full, so expressed TCRB transcripts were sequenced. TCRdb's table, derived via immunoSEQ multiplex PCR, lists solely in-frame clones and lacks some. This sample has approximately 300,000 clones, with approximately 10% found just once. Of note for this clone: Its antigen is as yet unknown.

Overall study findings and caveats: Short templates might get an advantage during PCR, and this would be equal in patients and controls. Using cDNA template may skew counts toward highly expressing activated cells.

The clonotype originates from a woman in her twenties or thirties in good health. The V and J genes are TRBV15 and TRBJ2-1; TRBD2 agrees at 13 bases. Sequenced: naive CD4+ T cells from blood. CDR3 amino acids: CATSRARLAGGNEQFF. The CDR3 coding sequence is TGTGCCACCAGCAGAGCGAGACTAGCGGGGGGCAATGAGCAGTTCTTC.